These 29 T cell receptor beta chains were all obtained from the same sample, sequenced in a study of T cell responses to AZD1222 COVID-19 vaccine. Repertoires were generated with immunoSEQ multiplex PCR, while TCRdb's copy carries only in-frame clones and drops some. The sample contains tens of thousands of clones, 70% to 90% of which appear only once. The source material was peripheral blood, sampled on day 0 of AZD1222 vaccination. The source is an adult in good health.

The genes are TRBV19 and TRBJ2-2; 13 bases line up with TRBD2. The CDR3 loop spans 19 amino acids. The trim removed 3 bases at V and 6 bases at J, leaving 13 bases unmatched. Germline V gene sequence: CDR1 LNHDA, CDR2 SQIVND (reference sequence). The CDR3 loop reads CASSIGTSGRAAVSGELFF. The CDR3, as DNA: TGTGCCAGTAGTATCGGAACTAGCGGGAGGGCCGCCGTCTCCGGGGAGCTGTTTTTT.

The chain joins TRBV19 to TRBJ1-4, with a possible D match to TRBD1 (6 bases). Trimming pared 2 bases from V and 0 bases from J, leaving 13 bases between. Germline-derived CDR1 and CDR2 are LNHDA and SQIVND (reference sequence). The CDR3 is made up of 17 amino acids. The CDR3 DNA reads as TGTGCCAGTAGTATAAGGGGGGATACTCCAACTAATGAAAAACTGTTTTTT. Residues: CASSIRGDTPTNEKLFF.

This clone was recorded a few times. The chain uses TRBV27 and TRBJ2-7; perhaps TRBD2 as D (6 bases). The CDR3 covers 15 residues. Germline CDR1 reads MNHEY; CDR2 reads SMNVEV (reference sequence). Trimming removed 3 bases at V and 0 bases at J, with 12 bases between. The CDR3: CASSLGASDSYEQYF. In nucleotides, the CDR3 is TGTGCCAGCAGTTTGGGTGCTAGCGACTCCTACGAGCAGTACTTC.

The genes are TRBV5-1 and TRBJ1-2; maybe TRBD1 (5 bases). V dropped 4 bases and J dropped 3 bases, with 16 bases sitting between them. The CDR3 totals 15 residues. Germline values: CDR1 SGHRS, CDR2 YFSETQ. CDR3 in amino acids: CASSPGRLEDYGYTF. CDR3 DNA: TGCGCCAGCAGCCCGGGACGACTTGAGGACTATGGCTACACCTTC.

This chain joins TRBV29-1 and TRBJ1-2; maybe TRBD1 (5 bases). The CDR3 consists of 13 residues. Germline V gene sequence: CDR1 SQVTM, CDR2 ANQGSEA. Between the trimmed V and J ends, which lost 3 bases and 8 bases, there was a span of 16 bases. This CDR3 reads CSVDHQGWGGYTF. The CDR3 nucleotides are TGCAGCGTTGATCACCAGGGATGGGGAGGCTACACCTTC.

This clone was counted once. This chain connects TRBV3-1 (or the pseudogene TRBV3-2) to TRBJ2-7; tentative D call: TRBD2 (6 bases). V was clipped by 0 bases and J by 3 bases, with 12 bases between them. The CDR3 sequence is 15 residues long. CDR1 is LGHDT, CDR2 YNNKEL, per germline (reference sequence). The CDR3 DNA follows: TGTGCCAGCAGCCAAGATTACGGGGGTTACTACGAGCAGTACTTC. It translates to CASSQDYGGYYEQYF.

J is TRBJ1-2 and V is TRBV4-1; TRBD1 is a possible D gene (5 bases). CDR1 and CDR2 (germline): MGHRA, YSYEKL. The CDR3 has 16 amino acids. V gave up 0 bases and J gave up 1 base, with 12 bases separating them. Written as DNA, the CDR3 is TGCGCCAGCAGCCAAGAGGGGGGACTGATTAACTATGGCTACACCTTC. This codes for CASSQEGGLINYGYTF.

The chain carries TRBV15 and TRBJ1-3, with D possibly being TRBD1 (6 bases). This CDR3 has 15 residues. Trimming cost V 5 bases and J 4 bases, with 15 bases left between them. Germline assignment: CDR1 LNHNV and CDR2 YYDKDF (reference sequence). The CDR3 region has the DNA TGTGCCACCAGCCCGGATGAGGGGGAAGGAAACACCATATATTTT. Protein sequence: CATSPDEGEGNTIYF.

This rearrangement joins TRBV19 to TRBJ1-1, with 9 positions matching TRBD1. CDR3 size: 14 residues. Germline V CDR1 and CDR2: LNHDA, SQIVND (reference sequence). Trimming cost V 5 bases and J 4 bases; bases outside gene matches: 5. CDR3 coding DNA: TGTGCCAGTAGTCCGACAGGGGGAGTCACTGAAGCTTTCTTT. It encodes CASSPTGGVTEAFF.

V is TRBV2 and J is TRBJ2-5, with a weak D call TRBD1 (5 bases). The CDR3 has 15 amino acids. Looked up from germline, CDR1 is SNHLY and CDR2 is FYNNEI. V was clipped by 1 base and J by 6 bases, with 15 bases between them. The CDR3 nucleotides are TGTGCCAGCAGTGAAGACAGGATGGTCTTGAAGACCCAGTACTTC. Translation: CASSEDRMVLKTQYF.

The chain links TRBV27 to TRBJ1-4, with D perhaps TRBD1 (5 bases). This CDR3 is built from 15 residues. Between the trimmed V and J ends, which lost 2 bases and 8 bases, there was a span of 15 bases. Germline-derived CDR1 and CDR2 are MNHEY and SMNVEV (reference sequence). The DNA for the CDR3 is TGTGCCAGCAGTTTAATAGGGGATTTTGGGGAAAAACTGTTTTTT. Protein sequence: CASSLIGDFGEKLFF.

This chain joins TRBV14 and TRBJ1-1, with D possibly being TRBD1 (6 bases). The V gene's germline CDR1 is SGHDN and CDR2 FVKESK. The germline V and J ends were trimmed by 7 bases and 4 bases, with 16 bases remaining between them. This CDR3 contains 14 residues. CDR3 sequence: CASKTYRAGTEAFF. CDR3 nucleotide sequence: TGTGCCAGCAAAACCTACAGGGCTGGCACTGAAGCTTTCTTT.

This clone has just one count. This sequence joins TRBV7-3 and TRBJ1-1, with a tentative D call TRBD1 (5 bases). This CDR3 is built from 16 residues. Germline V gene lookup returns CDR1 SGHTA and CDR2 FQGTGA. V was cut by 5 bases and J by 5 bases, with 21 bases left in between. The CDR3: CASSRNSLGGITEAFF. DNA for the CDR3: TGTGCCAGCAGCAGAAATAGTTTGGGGGGGATAACTGAAGCTTTCTTT.

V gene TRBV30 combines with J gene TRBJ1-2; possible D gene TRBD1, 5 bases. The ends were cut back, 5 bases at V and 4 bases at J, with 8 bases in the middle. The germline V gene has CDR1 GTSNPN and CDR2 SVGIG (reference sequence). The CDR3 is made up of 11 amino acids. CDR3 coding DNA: TGTGCCTGGGGACAAGCCTATGGCTACACCTTC. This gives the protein CAWGQAYGYTF. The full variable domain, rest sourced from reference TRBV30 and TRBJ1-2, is SQTIHQWPATLVQPVGSPLSLECTVEGTSNPNLYWYRQAAGRGLQLLFYSVGIGQISSEVPQNLSASRPQDRQFILSSKKLLLSDSGFYLCAWGQAYGYTFGSGTRLTVV.

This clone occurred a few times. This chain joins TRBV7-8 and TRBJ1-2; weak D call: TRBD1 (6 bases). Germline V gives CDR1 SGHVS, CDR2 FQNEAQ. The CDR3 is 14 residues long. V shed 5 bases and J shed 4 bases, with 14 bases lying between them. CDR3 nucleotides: TGTGCCAGCAGCGATAAACAGGGCGCCTATGGCTACACCTTC. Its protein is CASSDKQGAYGYTF.

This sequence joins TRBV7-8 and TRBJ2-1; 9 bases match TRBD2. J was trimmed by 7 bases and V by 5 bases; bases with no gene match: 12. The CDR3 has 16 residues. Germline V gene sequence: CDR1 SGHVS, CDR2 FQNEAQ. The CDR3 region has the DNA TGTGCCAGCAGCCATACGGGGGCGGGAGGGAATAATGAGCAGTTCTTC. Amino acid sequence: CASSHTGAGGNNEQFF.

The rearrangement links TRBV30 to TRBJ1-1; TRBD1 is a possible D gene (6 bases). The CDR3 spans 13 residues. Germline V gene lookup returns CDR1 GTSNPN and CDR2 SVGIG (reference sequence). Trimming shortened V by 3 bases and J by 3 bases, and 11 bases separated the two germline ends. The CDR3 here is CAWREQGDTEAFF. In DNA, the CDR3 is TGTGCCTGGAGAGAACAGGGAGACACTGAAGCTTTCTTT.

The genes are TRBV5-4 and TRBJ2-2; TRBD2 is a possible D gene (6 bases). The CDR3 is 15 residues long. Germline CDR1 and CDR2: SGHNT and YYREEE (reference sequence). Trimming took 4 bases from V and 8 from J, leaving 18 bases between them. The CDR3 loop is CASSPGGVRAGELFF. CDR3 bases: TGTGCCAGCAGCCCAGGCGGGGTACGAGCAGGGGAGCTGTTTTTT.

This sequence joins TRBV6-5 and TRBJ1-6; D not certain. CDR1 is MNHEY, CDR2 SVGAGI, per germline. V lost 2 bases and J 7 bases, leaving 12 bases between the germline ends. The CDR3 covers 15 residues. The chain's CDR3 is CASSYQEPKNSPLHF. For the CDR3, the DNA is TGTGCCAGCAGTTACCAAGAACCCAAAAATTCACCCCTCCACTTT.

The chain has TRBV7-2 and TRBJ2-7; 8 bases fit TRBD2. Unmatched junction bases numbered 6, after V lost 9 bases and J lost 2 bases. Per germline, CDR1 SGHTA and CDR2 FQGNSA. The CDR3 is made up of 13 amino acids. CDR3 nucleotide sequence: TGTGCCAGTTCATCCGGGAGGGCCTACGAGCAGTACTTC. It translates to CASSSGRAYEQYF.

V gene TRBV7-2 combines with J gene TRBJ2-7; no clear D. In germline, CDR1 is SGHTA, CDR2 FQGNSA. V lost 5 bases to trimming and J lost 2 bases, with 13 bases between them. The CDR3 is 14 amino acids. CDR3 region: CASSPRAGPYEQYF. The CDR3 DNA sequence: TGTGCCAGCAGCCCAAGGGCAGGTCCCTACGAGCAGTACTTC. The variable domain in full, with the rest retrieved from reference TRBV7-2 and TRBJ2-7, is GAGVSQSPSNKVTEKGKDVELRCDPISGHTALYWYRQSLGQGLEFLIYFQGNSAPDKSGLPSDRFSAERTGGSVSTLTIQRTQQEDSAVYLCASSPRAGPYEQYFGPGTRLTVT.

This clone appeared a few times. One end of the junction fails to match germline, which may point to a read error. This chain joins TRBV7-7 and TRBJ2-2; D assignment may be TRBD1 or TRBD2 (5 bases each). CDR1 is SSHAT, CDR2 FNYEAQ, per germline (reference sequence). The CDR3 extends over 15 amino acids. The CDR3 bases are TGTGCTAGCAGCCCGGGGCGAGGAATCACCGGGGAGCTGTTTTTT. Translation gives CASSPGRGITGELFF.

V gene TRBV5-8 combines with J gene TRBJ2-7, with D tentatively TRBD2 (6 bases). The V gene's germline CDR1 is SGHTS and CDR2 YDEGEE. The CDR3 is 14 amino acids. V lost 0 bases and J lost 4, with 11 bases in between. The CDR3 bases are TGTGCCAGCAGCTTGGTAGACAGCGGGTACGAGCAGTACTTC. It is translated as CASSLVDSGYEQYF.

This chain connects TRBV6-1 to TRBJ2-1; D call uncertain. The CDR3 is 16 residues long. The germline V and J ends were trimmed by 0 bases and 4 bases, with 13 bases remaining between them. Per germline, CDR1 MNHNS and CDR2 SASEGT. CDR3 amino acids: CASSEAHSPLYNEQFF. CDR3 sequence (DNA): TGTGCCAGCAGTGAAGCGCACAGCCCGTTATACAATGAGCAGTTCTTC.

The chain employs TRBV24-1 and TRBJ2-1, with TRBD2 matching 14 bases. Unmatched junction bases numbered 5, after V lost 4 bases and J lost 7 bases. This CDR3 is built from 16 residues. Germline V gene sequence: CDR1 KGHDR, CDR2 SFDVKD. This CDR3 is CATSEGGLAGVNEQFF. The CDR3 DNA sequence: TGTGCCACCAGTGAGGGGGGACTAGCGGGAGTGAATGAGCAGTTCTTC.

The DNA of the CDR3 is TGTGCCAGCAGTCCCCACTCTGGGGCCAACGTCCTGACTTTC. Residues: CASSPHSGANVLTF. The chain combines TRBV6-5 with TRBJ2-6; D remains ambiguous. The V gene's germline CDR1 is MNHEY and CDR2 SVGAGI. Trimming left V 5 bases short and J 0 bases short, with 5 bases between. This CDR3 has 14 amino acids.

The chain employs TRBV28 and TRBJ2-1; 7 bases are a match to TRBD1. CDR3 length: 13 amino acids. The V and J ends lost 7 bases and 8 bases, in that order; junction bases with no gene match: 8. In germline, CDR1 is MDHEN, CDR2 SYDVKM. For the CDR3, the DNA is TGTGCCAGCACATTCTACAGGGGCTATGAGCAGTTCTTC. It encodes CASTFYRGYEQFF.

The CDR3 DNA reads as TGTGCCAGCAGCTTAGGGTTTCAAGAGACCCAGTACTTC. Translating gives CASSLGFQETQYF. J is TRBJ2-5 and V is TRBV7-3; no definite D call. Germline-derived CDR1 and CDR2 are SGHTA and FQGTGA. Trimming took off 2 bases at V and 2 bases at J, with 6 bases between the two ends. The CDR3 contains 13 residues.

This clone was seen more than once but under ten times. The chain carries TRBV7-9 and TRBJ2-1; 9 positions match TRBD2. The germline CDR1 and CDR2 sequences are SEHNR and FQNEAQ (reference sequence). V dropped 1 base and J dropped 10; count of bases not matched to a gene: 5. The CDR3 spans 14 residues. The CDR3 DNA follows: TGTGCCAGCAGCTTAGACGGGACTAGCTCAGAGCAGTTCTTC. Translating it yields CASSLDGTSSEQFF.